This TCR beta chain was sequenced during a study of cytomegalovirus exposure and HLA in healthy donors. General observations from the study: TCR beta V segments were, for the most part, productive about 87% or about 30% of the time in an earlier analysis.

The germline gives CDR1 SNHLY, CDR2 FYNNEI. The CDR3 is 16 amino acids. V lost 1 base and J lost 5; bases outside the gene matches: 8. Amplification used 60 Vbeta primers and 13 Jbeta primers. Repertoires were generated with immunoSEQ multiplex PCR, while TCRdb's copy carries only in-frame clones and drops some. This table holds about 120,000 clones, less than 65% found once. On this clone itself: What it binds is unknown.

Sequenced material: PBMCs. The sequence was obtained from a man in his forties in good health and CMV-seropositive. The V call is TRBV2, the J call TRBJ2-5, with TRBD2 matching 9 bases. The CDR3 spells CASSEGVSGGSETQYF. The CDR3 DNA follows: TGTGCCAGCAGTGAAGGAGTTAGCGGGGGTTCGGAGACCCAGTACTTC.